The T cell receptor beta chain described here comes from a study of beta chain features in type 1 diabetes. Germline V lookup: CDR1 LNHDA, CDR2 SQIVND (reference sequence). V lost 6 bases to trimming and J lost 6 bases, with 17 bases between them. This CDR3 is 14 amino acids long. This clone occurred a few times. Expressed TCRB transcripts were sequenced because the isolated RNA had all been reverse transcribed beforehand. Produced via immunoSEQ multiplex PCR; TCRdb's table is partial and in-frame only. Found here are 860,000 or so clones, 15% to 20% of them singletons; the top ten hold around 0.02%. The receptor was isolated from a woman aged 18-29 years in good health. The sample consisted of naive CD4+ T cells from blood. The chain couples TRBV19 to TRBJ1-2, with a weak D call TRBD1 (5 bases). CDR3 amino acids: CASRDGGIKDGYTF. In nucleotides, the CDR3 is TGTGCCAGTAGGGACGGGGGAATCAAGGATGGCTACACCTTC. Looking up the rest from reference TRBV19 and TRBJ1-2 gives the full variable domain: DGGITQSPKYLFRKEGQNVTLSCEQNLNHDAMYWYRQDPGQGLRLIYYSQIVNDFQKGDIAEGYSVSREKKESFPLTVTSAQKNPTAFYLCASRDGGIKDGYTFGSGTRLTVV.